This T cell receptor beta chain was sequenced for a study of T cell clonality in common variable immunodeficiency. Study-level results: T cell subpopulation sequencing would be needed to explain CVID clonality. Reportedly, TCR beta sequences from common variable immunodeficiency showed fewer deletions and N-nucleotide insertions.

This clone has a handful of counts. Its target is not known. With the read ending 3 residues before the CDR3 end, the germline J gene is used to fill in that end. Most patients and controls had Caucasian heritage. Blood samples were heparinized, about 4.5 to 9 ml per donor. This CDR3 has 18 amino acids. V shed 1 base and J 4 bases; nucleotides not matched to a gene: 10. Libraries were prepared by immunoSEQ multiplex PCR; TCRdb keeps only in-frame clonotypes and omits some of them. The sample has 30,000 to 40,000 clones, none seen only once. The rearrangement links TRBV5-3 to TRBJ2-1, with 11 positions matching TRBD2. TRBV5-3 is designated an ORF whose function remains uncertain. What was sequenced was peripheral blood mononuclear cells. This clonotype was obtained from a person aged 18-70 years in good health. CDR3 DNA, as far as it was read: TGTGCCAGAAGCTTGCCACTAGCGGGAGAGCTCCTATACAATGAG. Translation: CARSLPLAGELLYNE. The whole CDR3 protein is CARSLPLAGELLYNEQFF.